The rows below give T cell receptor beta chains drawn from one sample of a study of shared clonotypes between healthy human individuals. Only in-frame clones appear in the TCRdb table, and some are missing; sequencing was by immunoSEQ multiplex PCR. The repertoire holds millions of clones, with about 95% as singletons. The sample consisted of naive CD8+ T cells sorted from blood. The origin of the receptors is a man younger than 30 in good health. The CDR3 runs from the conserved cysteine through the conserved F or W. A D gene is named only where the DNA matches it firmly. The size entry is marked missing in some rows and otherwise reads once, few, many or a size class.

d_call: NA
j_call: TRBJ2-1
v_call: TRBV4-1
clone_size: NA
cdr3_aa: CASSQFGSYNEQFF
cdr3_nt: TGCGCCAGCAGCCAATTCGGGTCCTACAATGAGCAGTTCTTC

d_call: NA
j_call: TRBJ1-6
v_call: TRBV28
clone_size: few
cdr3_aa: CASSYGSPLHF
cdr3_nt: TGTGCCAGCAGTTACGGATCACCCCTCCACTTT

d_call: NA
j_call: TRBJ1-5
v_call: TRBV6-1
clone_size: NA
cdr3_aa: CASVGTQHQPQHF
cdr3_nt: TGTGCCAGCGTCGGGACACAGCATCAGCCCCAGCATTTT

d_call: NA
j_call: TRBJ2-3
v_call: TRBV9
clone_size: NA
cdr3_aa: CASSRGAGTDTQYF
cdr3_nt: TGTGCCAGCAGCAGGGGGGCGGGCACAGATACGCAGTATTTT

d_call: TRBD1
j_call: TRBJ2-1
v_call: TRBV4-3
clone_size: NA
cdr3_aa: CASGSPGGGVLEQFF
cdr3_nt: TGCGCCAGCGGATCCCCAGGGGGCGGCGTGTTGGAGCAGTTCTTC

d_call: NA
j_call: TRBJ1-6
v_call: TRBV5-6
clone_size: NA
cdr3_aa: CASSLEQGWDSPLHF
cdr3_nt: TGTGCCAGCAGCTTAGAGCAGGGCTGGGATTCACCCCTCCACTTT

d_call: NA
j_call: TRBJ2-3
v_call: TRBV27
clone_size: NA
cdr3_aa: CASSFIPLSTDTQYF
cdr3_nt: TGTGCCAGCAGTTTCATCCCGCTTAGCACAGATACGCAGTATTTT

d_call: TRBD1
j_call: TRBJ2-3
v_call: TRBV4-3
clone_size: NA
cdr3_aa: CASSQGLPGQEVDTQYF
cdr3_nt: TGCGCCAGCAGCCAAGGCCTACCGGGACAGGAGGTAGATACGCAGTATTTT

d_call: TRBD1
j_call: TRBJ1-2
v_call: TRBV28
clone_size: NA
cdr3_aa: CASSPGGLDGYTF
cdr3_nt: TGTGCCAGCAGTCCAGGGGGGCTGGATGGCTACACCTTC

d_call: TRBD1
j_call: TRBJ2-7
v_call: TRBV9
clone_size: NA
cdr3_aa: CASSGGQGYEQYF
cdr3_nt: TGTGCCAGCAGCGGCGGACAGGGCTACGAGCAGTACTTC

d_call: TRBD1
j_call: TRBJ1-2
v_call: TRBV13
clone_size: NA
cdr3_aa: CASSLGTGGDYGYTF
cdr3_nt: TGTGCCAGCAGCTTAGGGACAGGGGGCGACTATGGCTACACCTTC

d_call: NA
j_call: TRBJ2-7
v_call: TRBV11-2
clone_size: NA
cdr3_aa: CASSFGFSYEQYF
cdr3_nt: TGTGCCAGCAGCTTCGGCTTCTCCTACGAGCAGTACTTC

d_call: TRBD1
j_call: TRBJ2-2
v_call: TRBV9
clone_size: NA
cdr3_aa: CASSYRGEGGELFF
cdr3_nt: TGTGCCAGCAGCTACAGGGGAGAGGGCGGGGAGCTGTTTTTT

d_call: NA
j_call: TRBJ2-7
v_call: TRBV9
clone_size: NA
cdr3_aa: CASSVGGGSKQYF
cdr3_nt: TGTGCCAGCAGCGTAGGTGGGGGGTCGAAGCAGTACTTC

d_call: TRBD2
j_call: TRBJ2-1
v_call: TRBV28
clone_size: NA
cdr3_aa: CASSLPTSGGSYNEQFF
cdr3_nt: TGTGCCAGCAGCCTTCCGACTAGCGGGGGGTCCTACAATGAGCAGTTCTTC

d_call: NA
j_call: TRBJ2-7
v_call: TRBV13
clone_size: NA
cdr3_aa: CASGGPGIGPYEQYF
cdr3_nt: TGTGCCAGCGGCGGTCCCGGCATAGGGCCCTACGAGCAGTACTTC

d_call: NA
j_call: TRBJ1-1
v_call: TRBV29-1
clone_size: NA
cdr3_aa: CSVETPGLRTEAFF
cdr3_nt: TGCAGCGTTGAAACCCCGGGGTTGAGAACTGAAGCTTTCTTT

d_call: TRBD1
j_call: TRBJ1-5
v_call: TRBV6-5
clone_size: NA
cdr3_aa: CASRPGTGEFLPQHF
cdr3_nt: TGTGCCAGCAGACCCGGGACAGGGGAGTTCTTGCCCCAGCATTTT